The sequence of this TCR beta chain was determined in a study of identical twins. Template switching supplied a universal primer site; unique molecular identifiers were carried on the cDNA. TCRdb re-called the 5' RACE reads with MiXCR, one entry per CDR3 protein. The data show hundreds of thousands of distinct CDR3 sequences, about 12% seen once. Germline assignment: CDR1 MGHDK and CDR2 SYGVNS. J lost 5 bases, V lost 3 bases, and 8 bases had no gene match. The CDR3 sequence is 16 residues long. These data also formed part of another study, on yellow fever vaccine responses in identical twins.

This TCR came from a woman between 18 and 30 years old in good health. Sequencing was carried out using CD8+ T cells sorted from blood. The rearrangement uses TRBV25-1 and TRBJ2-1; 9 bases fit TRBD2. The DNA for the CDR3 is TGTGCCAGCAGTGAGGTGGCGGGAGGGCCCAACAATGAGCAGTTCTTC. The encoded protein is CASSEVAGGPNNEQFF.